This TCR beta chain was profiled in a study of OX40 agonist ivuxolimab in advanced cancers. Regarding the research as a whole: Ivuxolimab, which targeted the costimulatory receptor OX40 (CD134), was an agonistic, fully human IgG2 monoclonal antibody. Partial responses were achieved by three dose-escalation patients, of whom one had hepatocellular carcinoma and two had cutaneous melanoma. The monotherapy dose-escalation portion (N ≈ 57 patients) of the phase I ivuxolimab trial is reported in the paper. Patients were allowed to have had prior anti-PD-1, anti-PD-L1 or anti-CTLA-4 therapy, and around two fifths of the dose-escalation patients had been treated with checkpoint inhibitors. In the dose-escalation cohort, about four fifths of patients were male, and the mean age was around 60 years with a range of about 20 to 80. Intravenous ivuxolimab was administered to patients every 2 weeks at six dose levels: 0.01, 0.1, 0.3, 1.5, 3 and 10 mg/kg. Peripheral TCRbeta sequencing was intended to test whether TCR sequence diversity was altered and clonal T-cell expansion was caused by ivuxolimab. Among the approximately 50 dose-escalation patients, some 19 had hepatocellular carcinoma, about 15 melanoma, 9 renal cell carcinoma and 9 head and neck cancer. Findings and caveats that apply to the study as a whole: On average, CD8+ T cells showed more expanded clones than CD4+ T cells after ivuxolimab. At doses of 0.1 to 3.0 mg/kg, clonal expansion of both CD4+ and CD8+ T cells in blood was seen between baseline and week 6. Low levels of normalized T-cell clonal expansion were also seen in some nonresponding patients. In partial responders in the 0.1-3.0 mg/kg groups, normalized peripheral clonal expansion was found to be among the lowest, especially among CD8+ T cells. The antigen specificity of the clonally expanded peripheral T cells was not determined.

To sequence the TCRbeta CDR3 region, genomic DNA was isolated from the sorted cells. The immunoSEQ Assay was used to sequence the TCRbeta CDR3 regions. TCRdb took this table from immuneACCESS and kept in-frame rearrangements with V and J called. Such tables lack part of the clones; where checked against another copy, unresolved V genes explain under half of the gap, and the rest is unexplained. The sample profile shows approximately 120,000 clones; roughly 92% of them were found once. Approximately 0.81% of the sample is taken by the ten largest. V loses 4 bases at its end and J loses 5 bases; junction bases beyond the gene matches: 4. Counted from cysteine to phenylalanine, this CDR3 has 12 amino acids. Here the CDR3 DNA is all that survives: 36 bases in frame from base 1. The germline V gene (reference sequence) yields GTSNPN for CDR1 and SVGIG for CDR2. The trial excluded patients who had a history of autoimmune disease or who were on systemic immunosuppression. In every dose cohort, peripheral blood was drawn for TCR sequencing at baseline, cycle 4 day 1, and cycle 7 day 1. The samples were taken from a phase I, first-in-human, multicenter, open-label dose-escalation trial of ivuxolimab. Adults with locally advanced or metastatic head and neck squamous cell, hepatocellular, melanoma or renal cell carcinoma were enrolled in the trial. Before TCR sequencing, CD4+ and CD8+ T cells were separately sorted from peripheral blood.

On this clone itself: Its specific antigen is unknown. No base-level quality is on record; no much larger clone is a single base apart.

Rearrangement joined TRBV30 to TRBJ1-1, with 7 junctional bases fitting TRBD1. The receptor comes from an adult with an advanced solid tumor such as melanoma, head and neck, liver or kidney cancer. The sequencing used CD4+ or CD8+ T cells sorted from blood, collected in a trial of the OX40 agonist ivuxolimab. The CDR3 in this case is CAWKGAGTEAFF. The nucleotide sequence reads as follows: TGTGCCTGGAAGGGGGCTGGTACTGAAGCTTTCTTT.